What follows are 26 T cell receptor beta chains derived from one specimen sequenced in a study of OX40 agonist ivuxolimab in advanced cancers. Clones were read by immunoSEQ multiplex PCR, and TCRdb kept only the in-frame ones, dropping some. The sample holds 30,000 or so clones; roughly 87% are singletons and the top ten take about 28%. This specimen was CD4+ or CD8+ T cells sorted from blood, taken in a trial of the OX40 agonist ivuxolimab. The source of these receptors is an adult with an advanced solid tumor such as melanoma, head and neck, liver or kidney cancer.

This CDR3 reads CASSSPYEQYF. The CDR3 DNA is TGTGCCAGCAGTTCCCCGTACGAGCAGTACTTC. The chain employs TRBV27 and TRBJ2-5, with no clear D. The last part of the DNA fits TRBJ2-7 better; the J call may be wrong. The germline gives CDR1 MNHEY, CDR2 SMNVEV (reference sequence). CDR3 length: 11 amino acids.

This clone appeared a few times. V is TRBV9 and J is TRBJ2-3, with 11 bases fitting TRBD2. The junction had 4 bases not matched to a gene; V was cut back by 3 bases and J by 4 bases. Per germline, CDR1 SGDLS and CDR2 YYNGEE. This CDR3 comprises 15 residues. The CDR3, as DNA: TGTGCCAGCAGCGCTAGCGGGGGGAACCCAGATACGCAGTATTTT. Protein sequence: CASSASGGNPDTQYF.

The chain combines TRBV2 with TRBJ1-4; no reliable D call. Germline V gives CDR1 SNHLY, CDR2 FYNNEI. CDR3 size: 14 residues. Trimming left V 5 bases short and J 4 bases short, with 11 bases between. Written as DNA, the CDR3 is TGTGCCAGCAGTTCCCCGGGCCATAATGAAAAACTGTTTTTT. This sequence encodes CASSSPGHNEKLFF.

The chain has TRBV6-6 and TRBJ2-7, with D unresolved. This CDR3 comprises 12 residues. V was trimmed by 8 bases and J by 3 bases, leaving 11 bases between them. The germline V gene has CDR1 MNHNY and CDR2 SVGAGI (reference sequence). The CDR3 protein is CASGRRNYEQYF. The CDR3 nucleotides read TGTGCCAGCGGTCGACGGAACTACGAGCAGTACTTC.

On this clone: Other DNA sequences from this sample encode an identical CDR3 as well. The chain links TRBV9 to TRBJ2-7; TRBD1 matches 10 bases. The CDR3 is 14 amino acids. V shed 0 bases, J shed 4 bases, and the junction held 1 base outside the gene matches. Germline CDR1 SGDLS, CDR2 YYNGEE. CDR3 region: CASSVGQGAYEQYF. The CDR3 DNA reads TGTGCCAGCAGCGTAGGACAGGGGGCATACGAGCAGTACTTC.

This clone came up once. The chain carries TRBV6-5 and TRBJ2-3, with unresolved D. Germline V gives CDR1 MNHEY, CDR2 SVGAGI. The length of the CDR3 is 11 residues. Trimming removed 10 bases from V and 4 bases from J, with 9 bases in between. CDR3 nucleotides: TGTGCCACCGCCCGTGCAGATACGCAGTATTTT. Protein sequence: CATARADTQYF.

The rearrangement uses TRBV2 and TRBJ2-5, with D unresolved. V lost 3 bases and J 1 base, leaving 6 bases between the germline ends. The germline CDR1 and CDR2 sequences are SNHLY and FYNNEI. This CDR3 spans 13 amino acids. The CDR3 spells CASSEVSQETQYF. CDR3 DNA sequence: TGTGCCAGCAGTGAGGTCAGCCAAGAGACCCAGTACTTC.

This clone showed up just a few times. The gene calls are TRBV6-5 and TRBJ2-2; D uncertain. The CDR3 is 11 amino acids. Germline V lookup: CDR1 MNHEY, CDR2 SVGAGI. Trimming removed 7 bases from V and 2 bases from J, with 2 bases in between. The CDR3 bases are TGTGCCAGCACTAACACCGGGGAGCTGTTTTTT. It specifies CASTNTGELFF.

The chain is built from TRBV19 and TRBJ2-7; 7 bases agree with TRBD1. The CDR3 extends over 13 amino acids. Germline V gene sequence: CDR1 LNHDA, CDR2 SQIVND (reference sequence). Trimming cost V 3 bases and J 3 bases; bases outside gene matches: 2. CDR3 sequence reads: CASSIRDSYEQYF. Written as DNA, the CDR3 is TGTGCCAGTAGTATCCGGGACAGCTACGAGCAGTACTTC.

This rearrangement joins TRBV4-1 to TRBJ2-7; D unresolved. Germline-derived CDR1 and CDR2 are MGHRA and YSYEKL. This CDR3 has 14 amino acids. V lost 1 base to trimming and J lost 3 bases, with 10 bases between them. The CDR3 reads CASSQVAGHYEQYF. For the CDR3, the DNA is TGCGCCAGCAGCCAAGTGGCTGGGCACTACGAGCAGTACTTC.

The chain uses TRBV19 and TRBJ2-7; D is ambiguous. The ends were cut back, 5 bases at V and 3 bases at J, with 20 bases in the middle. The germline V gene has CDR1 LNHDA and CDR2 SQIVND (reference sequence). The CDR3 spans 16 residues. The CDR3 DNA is TGTGCCAGTAGTGGCTCGGACCCGGAATTAATCTACGAGCAGTACTTC. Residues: CASSGSDPELIYEQYF.

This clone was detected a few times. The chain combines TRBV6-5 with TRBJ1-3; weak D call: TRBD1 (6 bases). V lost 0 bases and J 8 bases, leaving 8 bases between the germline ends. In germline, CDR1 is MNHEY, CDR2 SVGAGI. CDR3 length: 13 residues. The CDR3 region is CASSYSRGYTIYF. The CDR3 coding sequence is TGTGCCAGCAGTTACTCGAGGGGGTACACCATATATTTT.

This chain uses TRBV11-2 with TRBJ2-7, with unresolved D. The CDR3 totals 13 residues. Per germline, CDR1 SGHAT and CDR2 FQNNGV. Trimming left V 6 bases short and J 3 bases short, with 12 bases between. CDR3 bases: TGTGCCAGCAGTGACTTCTTCCTCTACGAGCAGTACTTC. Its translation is CASSDFFLYEQYF.

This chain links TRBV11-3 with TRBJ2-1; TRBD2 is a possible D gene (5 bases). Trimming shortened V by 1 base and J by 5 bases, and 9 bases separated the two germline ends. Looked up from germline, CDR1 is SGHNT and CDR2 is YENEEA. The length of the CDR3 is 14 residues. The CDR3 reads CASSLGYGNNEQFF. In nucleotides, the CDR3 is TGTGCCAGCAGCTTAGGGTACGGGAACAATGAGCAGTTCTTC.

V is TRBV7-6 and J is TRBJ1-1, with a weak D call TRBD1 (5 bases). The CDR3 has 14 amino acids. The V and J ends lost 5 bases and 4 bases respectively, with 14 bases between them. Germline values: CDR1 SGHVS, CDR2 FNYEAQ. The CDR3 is CASSPLGGGTEAFF. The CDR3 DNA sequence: TGTGCCAGCAGCCCCTTGGGGGGGGGCACTGAAGCTTTCTTT.

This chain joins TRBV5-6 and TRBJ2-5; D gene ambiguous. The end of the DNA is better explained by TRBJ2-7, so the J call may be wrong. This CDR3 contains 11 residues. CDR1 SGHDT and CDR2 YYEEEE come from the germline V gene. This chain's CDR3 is CASSLDLEQYF. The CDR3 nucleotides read TGTGCCAGCAGCTTGGACCTCGAGCAGTACTTC.

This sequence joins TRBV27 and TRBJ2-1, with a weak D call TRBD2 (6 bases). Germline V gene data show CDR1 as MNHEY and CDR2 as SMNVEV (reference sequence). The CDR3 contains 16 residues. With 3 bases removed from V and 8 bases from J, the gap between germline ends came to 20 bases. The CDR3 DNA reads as TGTGCCAGCAGTTTGTTAGGAGGGACTCGCGGCTATGAGCAGTTCTTC. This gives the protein CASSLLGGTRGYEQFF.

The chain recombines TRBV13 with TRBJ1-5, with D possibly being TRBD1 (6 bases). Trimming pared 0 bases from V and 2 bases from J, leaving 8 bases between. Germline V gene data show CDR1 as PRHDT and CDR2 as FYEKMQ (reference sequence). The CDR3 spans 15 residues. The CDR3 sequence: CASSLGTGGNQPQHF. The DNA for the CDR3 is TGTGCCAGCAGCTTAGGGACAGGCGGCAATCAGCCCCAGCATTTT.

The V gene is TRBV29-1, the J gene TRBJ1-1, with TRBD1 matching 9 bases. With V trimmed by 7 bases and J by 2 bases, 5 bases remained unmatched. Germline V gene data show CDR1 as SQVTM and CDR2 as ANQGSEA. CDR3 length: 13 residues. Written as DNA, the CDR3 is TGCAGCGCCAGGACAGGGGTCAACACTGAAGCTTTCTTT. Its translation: CSARTGVNTEAFF.

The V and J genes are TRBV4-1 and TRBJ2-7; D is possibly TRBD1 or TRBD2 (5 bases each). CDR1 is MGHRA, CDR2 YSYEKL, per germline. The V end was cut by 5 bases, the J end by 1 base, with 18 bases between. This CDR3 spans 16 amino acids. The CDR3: CASSGDASRTSYEQYF. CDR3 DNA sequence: TGCGCCAGCAGCGGGGACGCCTCTAGAACATCCTACGAGCAGTACTTC.

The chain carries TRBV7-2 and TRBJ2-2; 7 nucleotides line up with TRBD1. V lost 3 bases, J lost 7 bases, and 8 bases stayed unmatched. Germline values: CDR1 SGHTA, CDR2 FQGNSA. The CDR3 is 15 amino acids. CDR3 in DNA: TGTGCCAGCAGCTTTACGACAGGGTCGGTCGGGGAGCTGTTTTTT. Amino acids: CASSFTTGSVGELFF.

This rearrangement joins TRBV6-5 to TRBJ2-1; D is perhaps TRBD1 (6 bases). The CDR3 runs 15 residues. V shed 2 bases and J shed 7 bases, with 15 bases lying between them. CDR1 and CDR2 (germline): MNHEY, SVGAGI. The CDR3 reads CASSYAQGMRNEQFF. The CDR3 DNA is TGTGCCAGCAGTTACGCGCAGGGGATGAGGAATGAGCAGTTCTTC.

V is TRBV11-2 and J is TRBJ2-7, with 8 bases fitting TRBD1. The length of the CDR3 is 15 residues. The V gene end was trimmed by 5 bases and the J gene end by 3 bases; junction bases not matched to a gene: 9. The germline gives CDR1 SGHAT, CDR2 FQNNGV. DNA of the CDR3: TGTGCCAGCAGCCCCGTCGGACAGGGAAACTACGAGCAGTACTTC. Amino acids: CASSPVGQGNYEQYF.

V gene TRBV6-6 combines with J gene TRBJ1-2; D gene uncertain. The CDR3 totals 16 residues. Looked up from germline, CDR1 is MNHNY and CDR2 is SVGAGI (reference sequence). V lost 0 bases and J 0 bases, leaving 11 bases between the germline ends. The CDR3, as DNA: TGTGCCAGCAGTTACTCGAACTCAGCAGCTAACTATGGCTACACCTTC. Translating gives CASSYSNSAANYGYTF.

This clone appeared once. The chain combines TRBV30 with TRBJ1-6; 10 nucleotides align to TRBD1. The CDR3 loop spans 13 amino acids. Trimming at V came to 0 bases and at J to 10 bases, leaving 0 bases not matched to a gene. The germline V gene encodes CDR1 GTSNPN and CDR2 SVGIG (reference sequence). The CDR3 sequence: CAWSVGQGSPLHF. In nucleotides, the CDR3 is TGTGCCTGGAGTGTGGGACAGGGGTCACCCCTCCACTTT.

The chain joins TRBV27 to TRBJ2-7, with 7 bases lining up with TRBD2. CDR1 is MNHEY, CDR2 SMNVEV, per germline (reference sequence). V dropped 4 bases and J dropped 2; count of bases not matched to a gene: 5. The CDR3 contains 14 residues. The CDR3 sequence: CASSWGGTTYEQYF. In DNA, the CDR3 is TGTGCCAGCAGTTGGGGGGGTACTACCTACGAGCAGTACTTC.